These T cell receptor beta chains were read from a single sample in a study of Graves' ophthalmopathy and Graves' hyperthyroidism. TCRdb recomputed calls from the multiplex PCR reads with MiXCR, one row per CDR3 protein. The sample lists 200,000 to 250,000 distinct CDR3 sequences; approximately 42% were seen once. Sequenced material: peripheral blood. The receptors originated from an adult man with Graves' ophthalmopathy. CDR3s include the opening cysteine and the closing phenylalanine or tryptophan. The D gene is left open where the match is weak. Part of the rows lack a size; the others show once, few, many or a class for expanded clones.

size	J	D	V	length	DNA	CDR3
few	TRBJ2-6	-	TRBV24-1	17	TGTGCCACCAGTACCAGGGGGGGTAGCTCTGGGGCCAACGTCCTGACTTTC	CATSTRGGSSGANVLTF
few	TRBJ2-6	-	TRBV7-6	19	TGTGCCAGCAGCGGATCACCCGACAGGCCTTCCTCTGGGGCCAACGTCCTGACTTTC	CASSGSPDRPSSGANVLTF
-	TRBJ1-5	TRBD1	TRBV2	15	TGTGCCAGCAGCCACCGGACAGGGTCCAGCAAGCCCCAGCATTTT	CASSHRTGSSKPQHF
few	TRBJ2-2	-	TRBV20-1	12	TGCAGTGCTAGAGGGAACACCGGGGAGCTGTTTTTT	CSARGNTGELFF
many	TRBJ1-6	-	TRBV2	12	TGTGCCAGCAGTGGGACGAGCTCACCCCTCCACTTT	CASSGTSSPLHF
-	TRBJ2-6	-	TRBV6-5	16	TGTGCCAGCAGTTACTTAGGGCAGGGTGGGGCCAACGTCCTGACTTTC	CASSYLGQGGANVLTF
many	TRBJ1-1	TRBD1	TRBV29-1	15	TGCAGCGTTGAATGGGGACAGGGAGGTTTGACTGAAGCTTTCTTT	CSVEWGQGGLTEAFF
few	TRBJ2-5	-	TRBV9	15	TGTGCCAGCAGCGTGGGGGACGGCGGTGGAGAGACCCAGTACTTC	CASSVGDGGGETQYF
-	TRBJ2-2	TRBD2	TRBV6-5	15	TGTGCCAGCACTCCTAGCGGCCCGAACACCGGGGAGCTGTTTTTT	CASTPSGPNTGELFF
-	TRBJ2-5	-	TRBV7-2	15	TGTGCCAGCAGCGTAGCCGGGGCGAAACAAGAGACCCAGTACTTC	CASSVAGAKQETQYF
-	TRBJ1-2	TRBD1	TRBV2	13	TGTGCCAGCAATCCGGCAGGGGGCGGTGGCTACACCTTC	CASNPAGGGGYTF
-	TRBJ1-2	TRBD1	TRBV5-1	14	TGCGCCAGCAGTTCCGACAGGGTTGAGAATGGCTACACCTTC	CASSSDRVENGYTF
-	TRBJ2-3	-	TRBV25-1	14	TGTGCCAGCAGTGACCCCACAGGGACGGATACGCAGTATTTT	CASSDPTGTDTQYF
-	TRBJ2-5	TRBD2	TRBV12-3/TRBV12-4	14	TGTGCCAGCAGGTGGTTACTAGCGTCGGAGACCCAGTACTTC	CASRWLLASETQYF
-	TRBJ1-3	-	TRBV20-1	14	TGCAGTGCTAGTTGGGGGGGATCTGGAAACACCATATATTTT	CSASWGGSGNTIYF
-	TRBJ2-7	TRBD1	TRBV19	14	TGTGCCAGTAGTCCTGGACAGGGTGGGAACGAGCAGTACTTC	CASSPGQGGNEQYF
few	TRBJ1-1	-	TRBV7-9	13	TGTGCCAGCAGCTTATCAGGGGTCACTGAAGCTTTCTTT	CASSLSGVTEAFF
few	TRBJ2-6	TRBD1	TRBV9	15	TGTGCCAGCAACACAGGGGGGACTGGGGCCAACGTCCTGACTTTC	CASNTGGTGANVLTF
few	TRBJ2-2	TRBD2	TRBV7-8	13	TGTGCCAGCAGCCGGGGAGGGTCCGGGGAGCTGTTTTTT	CASSRGGSGELFF
-	TRBJ2-7	-	TRBV7-6	15	TGTGCCAGCAGCATGGGGGGCAGGGTCTCCTACGAGCAGTACTTC	CASSMGGRVSYEQYF
many	TRBJ2-5	-	TRBV14	14	TGTGCCAGCAGCCGCTTGGGGGAAGAAGAGACCCAGTACTTC	CASSRLGEEETQYF
-	TRBJ2-3	TRBD1	TRBV2	15	TGTGCCAGCAGCGGACAGGGGGCCAAGACAGATACGCAGTATTTT	CASSGQGAKTDTQYF
-	TRBJ2-7	TRBD2	TRBV10-2	13	TGTGCCAGCAGAGCGGGGGGTTCCTACGAGCAGTACTTC	CASRAGGSYEQYF
-	TRBJ1-6	-	TRBV5-8	13	TGTGCCAGCAGCGACTGGGATTCTTCACCCCTCCACTTT	CASSDWDSSPLHF
-	TRBJ2-7	TRBD1	TRBV7-9	15	TGTGCCAGCAGCCCCAGGGGGCGCGACGCCTACGAGCAGTACTTC	CASSPRGRDAYEQYF
few	TRBJ1-4	-	TRBV20-1	15	TGCAGTGCTAGAGACGCCCTTGACCCTGACGAAAAACTGTTTTTT	CSARDALDPDEKLFF
-	TRBJ2-5	-	TRBV6-5	13	TGTGCCAGCAGTTCCTCCCGGCAAGAGACCCAGTACTTC	CASSSSRQETQYF
few	TRBJ2-7	TRBD2	TRBV2	16	TGTGCCAGCAGTCTCGGACTAGCGATTAATTCCTACGAGCAGTACTTC	CASSLGLAINSYEQYF
few	TRBJ1-4	TRBD1	TRBV2	13	TGTGCCAGCAGAGACAGGGGTGGCGAAAAACTGTTTTTT	CASRDRGGEKLFF
-	TRBJ1-5	-	TRBV10-1	16	TGCGCCAGCAGTGAGTATAAGCCAAGTAGCAATCAGCCCCAGCATTTT	CASSEYKPSSNQPQHF
-	TRBJ2-5	-	TRBV18	13	TGTGCCAGCTCTCAAGGGCAGCAAGAGACCCAGTACTTC	CASSQGQQETQYF
-	TRBJ1-2	TRBD1	TRBV20-1	16	TGCAGTGCTAGAGATCGGTTTGGCAGGGGGAACTATGGCTACACCTTC	CSARDRFGRGNYGYTF
-	TRBJ1-2	TRBD1	TRBV4-2	15	TGTGCCAGCAGCCAAGGGGGACAGGATGGCTATGGCTACACCTTC	CASSQGGQDGYGYTF
few	TRBJ1-5	-	TRBV7-2	12	TGTGCCAGCAGCTTCGACAATCAGCCCCAGCATTTT	CASSFDNQPQHF
few	TRBJ1-4	-	TRBV7-9	14	TGTGCCAGCAGCCTGGACAGCCGTAATGAAAAACTGTTTTTT	CASSLDSRNEKLFF
-	TRBJ1-3	-	TRBV20-1	13	TGCAGTGCTAGGCGCCGGGACGGCAAAAACATATATTTT	CSARRRDGKNIYF
-	TRBJ2-7	-	TRBV3-1	13	TGTGCCAGCAGCCCCCGGGCCGCCTACGAGCAGTACTTC	CASSPRAAYEQYF
-	TRBJ2-5	-	TRBV20-1	14	TGCAGTGTGGATGGGGGACATACTCAAGAGACCCAGTACTTC	CSVDGGHTQETQYF
-	TRBJ1-5	-	TRBV19	14	TGTGCCAGTACCGGGGCGAGGGGGAGCCAGCCCCAGCATTTT	CASTGARGSQPQHF
-	TRBJ2-2	-	TRBV7-9	14	TGTGCCAGCAGCTTGGACCCTCTCACCGGGGAGCTGTTTTTT	CASSLDPLTGELFF
-	TRBJ2-7	-	TRBV3-1	14	TGTGCCAGCAGCCCTCAGATGCAGGGGCCCGAGCAGTACTTC	CASSPQMQGPEQYF
many	TRBJ1-1	-	TRBV7-3	13	TGTGCCAGCAGCTTTGGGAAAAACACTGAAGCTTTCTTT	CASSFGKNTEAFF
-	TRBJ1-1	TRBD1	TRBV19	15	TGTGCCAGTAGTCAAGTCCAGGGGGCCGGAACTGAAGCTTTCTTT	CASSQVQGAGTEAFF
-	TRBJ2-7	TRBD1	TRBV10-3	15	TGTGCCATCAGTGACCCGGGACAGGGGATCTACGAGCAGTACTTC	CAISDPGQGIYEQYF
few	TRBJ2-7	-	TRBV7-2	14	TGTGCCAGCAGCGAATGGGACCGCGGCGACGAGCAGTACTTC	CASSEWDRGDEQYF
few	TRBJ2-7	TRBD2	TRBV20-1	15	TGCAGTGCTAGAGATCCGCTAGCGGGGACCTACGAGCAGTACTTC	CSARDPLAGTYEQYF
many	TRBJ1-6	TRBD1	TRBV9	14	TGTGCCAGCAGCGTAGGACAGGGGGCTTCACCCCTCCACTTT	CASSVGQGASPLHF
-	TRBJ2-7	TRBD1	TRBV29-1	13	TGCAGCGTCGCGACAGGGGTTGACTACGAGCAGTACTTC	CSVATGVDYEQYF
few	TRBJ1-6	-	TRBV6-1	14	TGTGCCAGCAACCACCGGGACACAAATTCACCCCTCCACTTT	CASNHRDTNSPLHF
many	TRBJ2-6	TRBD1	TRBV24-1	19	TGTGCCACCAGTGACCCGGACAGGGGTTCTCTCTCTGGGGCCAACGTCCTGACTTTC	CATSDPDRGSLSGANVLTF
-	TRBJ1-1	-	TRBV20-1	15	TGCAGTGCCAGAGGCCAGCGCCAAATGAACACTGAAGCTTTCTTT	CSARGQRQMNTEAFF
-	TRBJ2-5	-	TRBV7-6	15	TGTGCTAGCAGCCTTACGGCAGCCCCGGAGCAGGCCCAGTACTTC	CASSLTAAPEQAQYF
few	TRBJ1-2	TRBD1	TRBV7-9	15	TGTGCCAGCAGCCCTCCCCGACAGGGGGCCACTGGCTACACCTTC	CASSPPRQGATGYTF